The 9 T cell receptor beta chains below come from one sample, sequenced in a study of shared clonotypes between healthy human individuals. Data came from immunoSEQ multiplex PCR; TCRdb stores just in-frame clones and leaves some out. The sample comprises about a million clones, roughly 75% of which are singletons, and about 1.5% rests with the top ten. Sequencing was carried out using memory CD4+ T cells sorted from blood. Specified subset: CD45RA-negative fraction. Every receptor here comes from a man between 18 and 35 years old in good health.

The genes are TRBV10-3 and TRBJ1-1; D uncertain. Per the germline V gene, CDR1 is ENHRY and CDR2 is SYGVKD. Trimming cost V 6 bases and J 0 bases, with 8 bases left between them. This CDR3 comprises 13 residues. The CDR3 sequence: CAIRVDMNTEAFF. The DNA of the CDR3 is TGTGCCATCAGGGTAGACATGAACACTGAAGCTTTCTTT.

This chain connects TRBV10-3 to TRBJ2-4; the D is unclear. Trimming stripped 6 bases from V and 8 bases from J, with 17 bases between. The germline V gene encodes CDR1 ENHRY and CDR2 SYGVKD. This CDR3 comprises 14 residues. The DNA for the CDR3 is TGTGCCATCAGCCCCGGACCTTCTGGAGACATTCAGTACTTC. Its protein product is CAISPGPSGDIQYF.

The CDR3 DNA reads as TGTGCCAGCACTACCTCCCAGCGGGCACTAAATGAGCAGTTCTTC. It specifies CASTTSQRALNEQFF. The chain has TRBV2 and TRBJ2-1; TRBD2 is a possible D gene (6 bases). The germline V gene has CDR1 SNHLY and CDR2 FYNNEI. The V and J ends lost 7 bases and 7 bases respectively, with 20 bases between them. The CDR3 is 15 residues long.

This clone was seen only a few times. The rearrangement joins TRBV5-8 to TRBJ2-2; possibly TRBD1 for D (6 bases). V dropped 4 bases and J dropped 7 bases, with 17 bases sitting between them. There are 15 residues in the CDR3. Germline CDR1 reads SGHTS; CDR2 reads YDEGEE. CDR3 in DNA: TGTGCCAGCAGCCCCGGACAGTTTCCCAGCGGGGAGCTGTTTTTT. Its protein is CASSPGQFPSGELFF.

The chain joins TRBV6-5 to TRBJ2-3; D perhaps matches TRBD2 (5 bases). The ends were cut back, 5 bases at V and 5 bases at J, with 11 bases in the middle. This CDR3 has 13 residues. The germline V gene encodes CDR1 MNHEY and CDR2 SVGAGI. CDR3 amino acids: CASSPSGRDTQYF. DNA for the CDR3: TGTGCCAGCAGTCCCTCGGGGAGAGATACGCAGTATTTT.

The rearrangement joins TRBV5-4 to TRBJ1-2, with 8 bases that match TRBD1. CDR1 and CDR2 from the germline V gene are SGHNT and YYREEE (reference sequence). The CDR3 loop spans 14 amino acids. Trimming at V came to 4 bases and at J to 5 bases, leaving 7 bases not matched to a gene. Here the CDR3 reads CASSEDRGSYGYTF. The CDR3 nucleotides are TGTGCCAGCAGCGAAGACAGGGGTTCTTATGGCTACACCTTC.

The CDR3 sequence is CASSSGTGGYGYTF. The CDR3 DNA reads as TGTGCCAGCAGCTCCGGGACAGGGGGCTATGGCTACACCTTC. The V and J genes are TRBV5-4 and TRBJ1-2, with 11 bases aligning to TRBD1. The ends lost 3 bases at V and 4 bases at J; junction bases unmatched: 2. This CDR3 is built from 14 residues. CDR1 is SGHNT, CDR2 YYREEE, per germline (reference sequence).

A remark on this clone: This may be a read error, as it is one base from a much larger clone. J is TRBJ2-3 and V is TRBV4-3; 13 nucleotides agree with TRBD2. Germline V gene sequence: CDR1 LGHNA, CDR2 YSLEER. The CDR3 loop spans 16 amino acids. Losses at the gene ends were 4 bases for V and 3 bases for J; bases not matched to a gene: 4. The chain's CDR3 is CASSPRTSGSTDTQYF. The DNA of the CDR3 is TGCGCCAGCAGCCCCCGGACTAGCGGGAGTACAGATACGCAGTATTTT.

The gene calls are TRBV6-1 and TRBJ2-7; 7 nucleotides match TRBD1. CDR1 is MNHNS and CDR2 is SASEGT in the germline V gene. The CDR3 sequence is 13 residues long. With 5 bases clipped from V and 2 bases from J, the junction kept 3 bases outside the gene matches. CDR3 region: CASSRDRPYEQYF. CDR3 in DNA: TGTGCCAGCAGTAGGGACAGACCCTACGAGCAGTACTTC.